The rows below give T cell receptor beta chains drawn from one sample of a study of shared clonotypes between healthy human individuals. Repertoires were generated with immunoSEQ multiplex PCR, while TCRdb's copy carries only in-frame clones and drops some. The repertoire holds 700,000 or so clones, with 72% as singletons. Sequencing was done on a sample of memory CD4+ T cells sorted from blood. These receptors originate from a woman aged 25 to 39 in good health. CDR3s include the opening cysteine and the closing phenylalanine or tryptophan. The order of the fields is J gene, D gene, clone size, V gene, CDR3 protein, CDR3 DNA. The D gene is left open where the match is weak. Not all rows give a size; the values are once, few, many and, for expanded clones, a class.

j_gene: TRBJ2-7; d_gene: TRBD2; abundance: -; v_gene: TRBV28; CDR3aa: CASSPLGASGKAYSYEQYF; CDR3nt: TGTGCCAGCAGTCCCCTGGGCGCTAGCGGGAAGGCATACTCCTACGAGCAGTACTTC
j_gene: TRBJ1-1; d_gene: -; abundance: once; v_gene: TRBV6-1; CDR3aa: CASSDGVWNTEAFF; CDR3nt: TGTGCCAGCAGTGACGGGGTTTGGAACACTGAAGCTTTCTTT
j_gene: TRBJ2-1; d_gene: -; abundance: -; v_gene: TRBV5-6; CDR3aa: CASSLSQTAQFF; CDR3nt: TGTGCCAGCAGCCTAAGCCAGACAGCCCAGTTCTTC
j_gene: TRBJ1-3; d_gene: -; abundance: once; v_gene: TRBV28; CDR3aa: CASSLSFNTIYF; CDR3nt: TGTGCCAGCAGTTTATCTTTTAACACCATATATTTT
j_gene: TRBJ1-5; d_gene: -; abundance: few; v_gene: TRBV19; CDR3aa: CASSFDPSNQPQHF; CDR3nt: TGTGCCAGTAGTTTTGACCCGTCCAATCAGCCCCAGCATTTT
j_gene: TRBJ2-7; d_gene: TRBD1; abundance: -; v_gene: TRBV27; CDR3aa: CASSFTPGQGTYEQYF; CDR3nt: TGTGCCAGCAGTTTCACCCCGGGACAGGGGACCTACGAGCAGTACTTC
j_gene: TRBJ1-1; d_gene: -; abundance: -; v_gene: TRBV11-2; CDR3aa: CASSLDGQTNTEAFF; CDR3nt: TGTGCCAGCAGCTTGGACGGACAGACGAACACTGAAGCTTTCTTT
j_gene: TRBJ1-2; d_gene: -; abundance: few; v_gene: TRBV7-2; CDR3aa: CASSLQRDNYGYTF; CDR3nt: TGTGCCAGCAGCTTACAGAGAGATAACTATGGCTACACCTTC
j_gene: TRBJ2-7; d_gene: -; abundance: -; v_gene: TRBV29-1; CDR3aa: CSVRARNYEQYF; CDR3nt: TGCAGCGTTCGGGCTAGAAACTACGAGCAGTACTTC
j_gene: TRBJ2-3; d_gene: TRBD2; abundance: -; v_gene: TRBV6-1; CDR3aa: CASSEASTSGTSTDTQYF; CDR3nt: TGTGCCAGCAGTGAGGCGTCCACTAGCGGAACTAGCACAGATACGCAGTATTTT
j_gene: TRBJ2-7; d_gene: TRBD1; abundance: -; v_gene: TRBV5-1; CDR3aa: CASSLDGTGLEQYF; CDR3nt: TGCGCCAGCAGCTTGGACGGGACAGGGCTTGAGCAGTACTTC
j_gene: TRBJ1-2; d_gene: TRBD1; abundance: -; v_gene: TRBV28; CDR3aa: CASSLHTGGLGYTF; CDR3nt: TGTGCCAGCAGTTTGCACACAGGGGGCCTTGGCTACACCTTC
j_gene: TRBJ2-2; d_gene: -; abundance: -; v_gene: TRBV10-1; CDR3aa: CASSTPPGELFF; CDR3nt: TGCGCCAGCAGTACCCCCCCCGGGGAGCTGTTTTTT
j_gene: TRBJ2-7; d_gene: TRBD2; abundance: -; v_gene: TRBV28; CDR3aa: CASSSLAGGEYEQYF; CDR3nt: TGTGCCAGCAGTTCGCTAGCGGGAGGGGAGTACGAGCAGTACTTC
j_gene: TRBJ1-1; d_gene: TRBD1; abundance: -; v_gene: TRBV7-3; CDR3aa: CASSLDHQGVNTEAFF; CDR3nt: TGTGCCAGCAGCTTAGATCATCAGGGGGTAAACACTGAAGCTTTCTTT
j_gene: TRBJ2-7; d_gene: -; abundance: -; v_gene: TRBV10-3; CDR3aa: CAISESEGYEQYF; CDR3nt: TGTGCCATCAGTGAGTCTGAGGGCTACGAGCAGTACTTC
j_gene: TRBJ2-7; d_gene: -; abundance: -; v_gene: TRBV5-1; CDR3aa: CASSLTAYEQYF; CDR3nt: TGCGCCAGCAGCTTGACAGCCTACGAGCAGTACTTC
j_gene: TRBJ2-7; d_gene: -; abundance: -; v_gene: TRBV30; CDR3aa: CAWSGHLASYEQYF; CDR3nt: TGTGCCTGGAGCGGACATCTTGCCTCCTACGAGCAGTACTTC
j_gene: TRBJ2-1; d_gene: TRBD2; abundance: -; v_gene: TRBV6-6; CDR3aa: CASDSKRDYNEQFF; CDR3nt: TGTGCCAGCGACAGCAAGCGGGACTACAATGAGCAGTTCTTC
j_gene: TRBJ1-5; d_gene: -; abundance: -; v_gene: TRBV6-1; CDR3aa: CASGGFVNQPQHF; CDR3nt: TGTGCCAGCGGGGGGTTCGTCAATCAGCCCCAGCATTTT
j_gene: TRBJ1-4; d_gene: TRBD1; abundance: few; v_gene: TRBV7-9; CDR3aa: CASSPTGSGEKLFF; CDR3nt: TGTGCCAGCAGCCCGACAGGGTCCGGTGAAAAACTGTTTTTT
j_gene: TRBJ2-3; d_gene: -; abundance: -; v_gene: TRBV19; CDR3aa: CASSILHSTDTQYF; CDR3nt: TGTGCCAGTAGTATTCTCCATAGCACAGATACGCAGTATTTT
j_gene: TRBJ2-1; d_gene: -; abundance: few; v_gene: TRBV11-2; CDR3aa: CASRSRHEQFF; CDR3nt: TGTGCCAGCCGGTCCCGACATGAGCAGTTCTTC
j_gene: TRBJ2-7; d_gene: TRBD2; abundance: -; v_gene: TRBV28; CDR3aa: CASTTGTSGKYEQYF; CDR3nt: TGTGCCAGCACCACAGGGACTAGCGGGAAGTACGAGCAGTACTTC
j_gene: TRBJ2-3; d_gene: -; abundance: once; v_gene: TRBV5-1; CDR3aa: CASGPRGTDTQYF; CDR3nt: TGCGCCAGCGGCCCTCGCGGCACAGATACGCAGTATTTT
j_gene: TRBJ2-1; d_gene: TRBD2; abundance: -; v_gene: TRBV6-6; CDR3aa: CASSYSSSGTRNEQFF; CDR3nt: TGTGCCAGCAGTTACTCGTCTAGCGGGACTCGCAATGAGCAGTTCTTC
j_gene: TRBJ1-4; d_gene: -; abundance: few; v_gene: TRBV7-8; CDR3aa: CASSPPAGANEKLFF; CDR3nt: TGTGCCAGCAGCCCCCCTGCCGGAGCTAATGAAAAACTGTTTTTT
j_gene: TRBJ1-1; d_gene: -; abundance: -; v_gene: TRBV27; CDR3aa: CASSPSGRMNTEAFF; CDR3nt: TGTGCCAGCAGTCCCTCAGGTAGGATGAACACTGAAGCTTTCTTT